One T cell receptor (beta chain) is described in this entry. The antigen remains unidentified. The data were taken from a study of long-term antiretroviral therapy in people with HIV. Trimming cost V 1 base and J 8 bases, with 17 bases left between them. CDR3 length equals 15 residues. CDR1 is SEHNR and CDR2 is FQNEAQ in the germline V gene (reference sequence). The study, taken as a whole, reports: Controls had broader CDR3 length ranges than HIV repertoires did. Post-treatment diversity went higher with ART but stayed below transplant donor controls.

Version v3.0 of the immunoSEQ assay ran at survey level. Sequenced by immunoSEQ multiplex PCR; TCRdb stores in-frame clones only, minus some. The repertoire consists of tens of thousands of clones, with 80% to 85% occurring once and the leading ten covering 6.2%. The sample here was unsorted PBMCs, taken 1 year after starting antiretroviral therapy. This sequence joins TRBV7-9 and TRBJ1-2, with D perhaps TRBD1 (5 bases). This TCR came from a man between 18 and 29 years old with HIV. CDR3 region: CASSLDRDRLEGYTF. The CDR3 nucleotides are TGTGCCAGCAGCTTAGATAGGGACCGCCTCGAGGGCTACACCTTC.